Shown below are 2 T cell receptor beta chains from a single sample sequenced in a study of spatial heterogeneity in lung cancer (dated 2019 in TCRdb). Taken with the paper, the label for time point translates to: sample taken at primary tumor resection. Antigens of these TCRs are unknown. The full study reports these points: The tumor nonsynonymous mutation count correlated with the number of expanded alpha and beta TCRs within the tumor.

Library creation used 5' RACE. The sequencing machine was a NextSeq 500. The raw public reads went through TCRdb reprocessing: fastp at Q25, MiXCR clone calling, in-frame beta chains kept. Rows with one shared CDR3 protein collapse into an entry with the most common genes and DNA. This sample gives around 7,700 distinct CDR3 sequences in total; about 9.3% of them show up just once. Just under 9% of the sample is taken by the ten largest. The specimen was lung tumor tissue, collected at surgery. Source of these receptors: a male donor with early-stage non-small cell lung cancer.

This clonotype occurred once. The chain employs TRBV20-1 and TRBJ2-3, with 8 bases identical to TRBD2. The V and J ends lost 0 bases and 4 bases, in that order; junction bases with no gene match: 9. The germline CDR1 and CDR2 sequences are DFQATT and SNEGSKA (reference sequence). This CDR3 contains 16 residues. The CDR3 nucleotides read TGCAGTGCTAGAGATCTAAGGAGCGGGAGCTCAGATACGCAGTATTTT. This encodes CSARDLRSGSSDTQYF.

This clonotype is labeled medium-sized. The CDR3 DNA follows: TGTGCCAGCAGTTACGGGCTGAGGGAGCAGTACTTC. As protein: CASSYGLREQYF. The chain has TRBV6-2 or TRBV6-3 and TRBJ2-7; no clear D gene. The CDR3 spans 12 residues. In germline, CDR1 is MNHEY, CDR2 SVGEGT. The V and J ends lost 2 bases and 7 bases respectively, with 9 bases between them.